Each of the 12 T cell receptor beta chains below was sequenced from the same sample in a study of technical replicates of blood from a few donors. Profiled with immunoSEQ multiplex PCR; TCRdb holds only in-frame clones, not every one. The sample yields 65,000 to 95,000 clones, about 98% seen once. Sequencing used T cells isolated from PBMCs. The source is a human donor in good health.

The gene calls are TRBV28 and TRBJ2-3, with 11 bases fitting TRBD2. CDR3 length: 17 residues. The J segment lost 4 bases and the V segment lost 4 bases, leaving 10 bases of the junction unmatched. The V gene's germline CDR1 is MDHEN and CDR2 SYDVKM. This CDR3 reads CASSSRGLAEGADTQYF. CDR3 nucleotide sequence: TGTGCCAGCAGTTCCCGGGGACTAGCGGAGGGAGCAGATACGCAGTATTTT. Variable domain in full (rest from reference TRBV28 and TRBJ2-3): DVKVTQSSRYLVKRTGEKVFLECVQDMDHENMFWYRQDPGLGLRLIYFSYDVKMKEKGDIPEGYSVSREKKERFSLILESASTNQTSMYLCASSSRGLAEGADTQYFGPGTRLTVL.

The rearrangement joins TRBV10-3 to TRBJ1-1; D is uncertain. CDR1 is ENHRY and CDR2 is SYGVKD in the germline V gene. V was shortened by 3 bases and J by 4 bases, with 15 bases between the two germline ends. The CDR3 has 15 residues. The CDR3 nucleotides read TGTGCCATCAGTGACCCCCCTGCGGGCAGCACTGAAGCTTTCTTT. Translating gives CAISDPPAGSTEAFF.

This chain links TRBV5-5 with TRBJ2-1; TRBD1 aligns across 9 bases. With 4 bases clipped from V and 3 bases from J, the junction kept 5 bases outside the gene matches. The CDR3 has 15 residues. CDR1 is SGHKS and CDR2 is YYEKEE in the germline V gene (reference sequence). CDR3 DNA: TGTGCCAGCAGCCCAACAGGGGGCGACTACAATGAGCAGTTCTTC. Protein: CASSPTGGDYNEQFF. Complete variable domain (other parts from reference TRBV5-5 and TRBJ2-1): DAGVTQSPTHLIKTRGQQVTLRCSPISGHKSVSWYQQVLGQGPQFIFQYYEKEERGRGNFPDRFSARQFPNYSSELNVNALLLGDSALYLCASSPTGGDYNEQFFGPGTRLTVL.

The genes are TRBV11-2 and TRBJ2-7; D may be TRBD1 (5 bases). The CDR3 is made up of 13 amino acids. The germline CDR1 and CDR2 sequences are SGHAT and FQNNGV. Trimming removed 3 bases at V and 5 bases at J, with 11 bases between. DNA of the CDR3: TGTGCCAGCAGCTTGACAGTGGCCCACGAGCAGTACTTC. It codes for CASSLTVAHEQYF. Based on the CDR3 plus reference TRBV11-2 and TRBJ2-7, the full variable domain is EAGVAQSPRYKIIEKRQSVAFWCNPISGHATLYWYQQILGQGPKLLIQFQNNGVVDDSQLPKDRFSAERLKGVDSTLKIQPAKLEDSAVYLCASSLTVAHEQYFGPGTRLTVT.

The CDR3 DNA follows: TGCGCCAGCAGCTTGGGGACACCTGAAAAACTGTTTTTT. It is translated as CASSLGTPEKLFF. This sequence joins TRBV5-1 and TRBJ1-4, with TRBD1 as a possible D gene (5 bases). The germline V gene encodes CDR1 SGHRS and CDR2 YFSETQ. V lost 0 bases and J lost 7, with 7 bases in between. CDR3 length: 13 amino acids.

This chain uses TRBV19 with TRBJ2-1, with 8 nucleotides matching TRBD2. The CDR3 has 14 residues. Germline trimming cut 5 bases from V and 10 bases from J; bases unmatched to any gene: 10. CDR1 is LNHDA and CDR2 is SQIVND in the germline V gene (reference sequence). In DNA, the CDR3 is TGTGCCAGTAGTCTAGGTTCCGGGAGGGACGAGCAGTTCTTC. Translation gives CASSLGSGRDEQFF.

The chain is built from TRBV10-3 and TRBJ2-2; 12 positions agree with TRBD2. The CDR3 sequence is 18 residues long. Germline-derived CDR1 and CDR2 are ENHRY and SYGVKD. J was trimmed by 1 base and V by 7 bases; bases with no gene match: 10. CDR3 bases: TGTGCCATCACCTCCCGACTAGCGGGGGCCAAGAACACCGGGGAGCTGTTTTTT. This codes for CAITSRLAGAKNTGELFF.

V and J are TRBV5-4 and TRBJ2-7; 9 positions match TRBD2. The CDR3 loop spans 15 amino acids. J lost 4 bases, V lost 4 bases, and 9 bases had no gene match. CDR1 is SGHNT, CDR2 YYREEE, per germline (reference sequence). Here the CDR3 DNA reads TGTGCCAGCAGCCCCGGGGGCGGGAGGGCGTACGAGCAGTACTTC. It encodes CASSPGGGRAYEQYF.

The chain couples TRBV19 to TRBJ2-5; 10 bases are shared with TRBD2. This CDR3 spans 13 amino acids. CDR1 and CDR2 (germline): LNHDA, SQIVND (reference sequence). The CDR3 region has the DNA TGTGCGACCACTAGCGGGAAAGGAGAGACCCAGTACTTC. It codes for CATTSGKGETQYF.

The chain has TRBV4-2 and TRBJ2-7, with a weak D call TRBD1 (6 bases). Germline V gives CDR1 LGHNA, CDR2 YNFKEQ. The CDR3 consists of 16 residues. Trimming removed 0 bases from V and 2 bases from J, with 14 bases in between. The CDR3 DNA reads TGTGCCAGCAGCCAAGATCCGGCTGAGGGGGCCTACGAGCAGTACTTC. Its protein is CASSQDPAEGAYEQYF.

The chain recombines TRBV2 with TRBJ1-2; 10 bases agree with TRBD1. The germline CDR1 and CDR2 sequences are SNHLY and FYNNEI. This CDR3 contains 17 residues. Trimming at V came to 2 bases and at J to 3 bases, leaving 9 bases not matched to a gene. CDR3 in amino acids: CASSEIDWTGGHYGYTF. The DNA for the CDR3 is TGTGCCAGCAGTGAAATTGATTGGACAGGGGGACACTATGGCTACACCTTC.

The chain joins TRBV7-3 to TRBJ1-1; 8 nucleotides match TRBD1. This CDR3 has 13 residues. Per germline, CDR1 SGHTA and CDR2 FQGTGA. Losses at the gene ends were 5 bases for V and 9 bases for J; bases not matched to a gene: 8. As DNA, the CDR3 is TGTGCCAGCAGCCCAGGGCCAGGGGGCAAAGCTTTCTTT. Protein product: CASSPGPGGKAFF.